The 17 T cell receptor beta chains reported below all come from one sample, sequenced in a study of control samples from healthy donors and cancer patients. Clones were sequenced by immunoSEQ multiplex PCR, and TCRdb holds only the in-frame ones, with some missing. The sample consists of around 250,000 clones, around 80% of them appearing once. The specimen sequenced was PBMCs. These receptor sequences come from a woman in her sixties with lung cancer.

CDR3 sequence (DNA): TGTGCCAGCAGCTTAGAACAGCTGACTGAAGCTTTCTTT. Amino acids: CASSLEQLTEAFF. The chain carries TRBV7-3 and TRBJ1-1; D unclear. The germline gives CDR1 SGHTA, CDR2 FQGTGA. The V end lost 2 bases, the J end lost 5 bases, and 9 bases lay between the germline ends. The CDR3 contains 13 residues.

The chain is built from TRBV12-3 or TRBV12-4 and TRBJ1-4; no clear D gene. V lost 2 bases, J lost 4 bases, and 5 bases lay in between. The CDR3 contains 13 residues. CDR3 bases: TGTGCCAGCAGTTTAAAGGGTAATGAAAAACTGTTTTTT. Its translation is CASSLKGNEKLFF.

This chain joins TRBV24-1 and TRBJ2-7, with no clear D. The CDR3 loop spans 15 amino acids. Germline V gene lookup returns CDR1 KGHDR and CDR2 SFDVKD. Trimming pared 4 bases from V and 5 bases from J, leaving 17 bases between. The CDR3 nucleotides read TGTGCCACCAGTGACCCCAGGAAGGGATCAGACGAGCAGTACTTC. This gives the protein CATSDPRKGSDEQYF.

By frequency in the sample, this clone is medium-sized. The chain is built from TRBV5-5 and TRBJ2-7; TRBD1 might be the D (6 bases). V lost 4 bases and J lost 2, with 13 bases in between. The CDR3 sequence is 14 residues long. The germline CDR1 and CDR2 sequences are SGHKS and YYEKEE (reference sequence). The CDR3 loop is CASSPSQGPYEQYF. CDR3 sequence (DNA): TGTGCCAGCAGCCCCTCCCAGGGGCCCTACGAGCAGTACTTC.

The chain employs TRBV28 and TRBJ1-5; no firm D call. The V end lost 6 bases, the J end lost 7 bases, and 7 bases lay between the germline ends. The CDR3 has 11 amino acids. Germline V gene lookup returns CDR1 MDHEN and CDR2 SYDVKM. The CDR3 region has the DNA TGTGCCAGCAGCCAAGAACAGCCCCAGCATTTT. Amino acids: CASSQEQPQHF.

The chain joins TRBV28 to TRBJ2-6, with a possible D match to TRBD2 (5 bases). Germline V CDR1 and CDR2: MDHEN, SYDVKM. This CDR3 comprises 17 residues. Trimming took off 2 bases at V and 4 bases at J, with 15 bases between the two ends. In DNA, the CDR3 is TGTGCCAGCAGTTTAACGGGATTCCGGGCCGGGGCCAACGTCCTGACTTTC. The encoded protein is CASSLTGFRAGANVLTF.

The J gene is TRBJ2-5, the V gene TRBV5-1; 9 nucleotides align to TRBD2. The germline gives CDR1 SGHRS, CDR2 YFSETQ. The J segment lost 5 bases and the V segment lost 2 bases, leaving 10 bases of the junction unmatched. CDR3 length: 16 residues. The chain's CDR3 is CASSFGLAGMGETQYF. For the CDR3, the DNA is TGCGCCAGCAGCTTCGGGCTAGCGGGGATGGGGGAGACCCAGTACTTC.

V gene TRBV7-8 combines with J gene TRBJ2-6; 8 bases align to TRBD2. V dropped 5 bases and J dropped 0; count of bases not matched to a gene: 9. Germline lookup yields CDR1 SGHVS and CDR2 FQNEAQ. CDR3 size: 18 residues. The CDR3 region is CASSPRLAPSSGANVLTF. For the CDR3, the DNA is TGTGCCAGCAGCCCGAGACTAGCGCCGAGCTCTGGGGCCAACGTCCTGACTTTC. Together with reference TRBV7-8 and TRBJ2-6, the CDR3 gives the full variable domain: GAGVSQSPRYKVAKRGQDVALRCDPISGHVSLFWYQQALGQGPEFLTYFQNEAQLDKSGLPSDRFFAERPEGSVSTLKIQRTQQEDSAVYLCASSPRLAPSSGANVLTFGAGSRLTVL.

This clone was seen more than once but under ten times. This rearrangement joins TRBV5-4 to TRBJ2-7; D uncertain. Per the germline V gene, CDR1 is SGHNT and CDR2 is YYREEE (reference sequence). Trimming removed 1 base from V and 3 bases from J, with 8 bases in between. There are 13 residues in the CDR3. DNA for the CDR3: TGTGCCAGCAGCTTGAAGGCGGACTACGAGCAGTACTTC. Protein product: CASSLKADYEQYF.

This rearrangement joins TRBV2 to TRBJ1-1, with D possibly matching TRBD1 (5 bases). CDR1 SNHLY and CDR2 FYNNEI come from the germline V gene. The CDR3 has 15 residues. The V gene lost 6 bases and the J gene lost 4 bases, with 18 bases spanning the gap. CDR3 protein: CASRATDVGGTEAFF. In DNA, the CDR3 is TGTGCCAGCAGAGCGACAGACGTTGGTGGCACTGAAGCTTTCTTT.

The chain employs TRBV19 and TRBJ1-5; 7 bases are a match to TRBD1. The V and J ends lost 2 bases and 7 bases, in that order; junction bases with no gene match: 5. Germline V gene sequence: CDR1 LNHDA, CDR2 SQIVND (reference sequence). This CDR3 has 14 amino acids. Written as DNA, the CDR3 is TGTGCCAGTAGTATATTGGCAGGGGGGCAGCCCCAGCATTTT. This translates into CASSILAGGQPQHF. Full variable domain (outside the CDR3, taken from reference TRBV19 and TRBJ1-5): DGGITQSPKYLFRKEGQNVTLSCEQNLNHDAMYWYRQDPGQGLRLIYYSQIVNDFQKGDIAEGYSVSREKKESFPLTVTSAQKNPTAFYLCASSILAGGQPQHFGDGTRLSIL.

The chain links TRBV19 to TRBJ1-4, with 7 nucleotides matching TRBD1. With V trimmed by 1 base and J by 2 bases, 1 base remained unmatched. Germline CDR1 and CDR2: LNHDA and SQIVND (reference sequence). The CDR3 runs to 15 residues. The CDR3 spells CASSIAGGTNEKLFF. The CDR3 nucleotides are TGTGCCAGTAGTATAGCAGGGGGGACTAATGAAAAACTGTTTTTT.

Regarding this clone: At one end the junction does not follow the germline gene, possibly because of a read error. CDR3 sequence: CASSPPRQGPATNEKLFF. The CDR3 coding sequence is TGTGCTAGCAGCCCCCCCCGACAGGGGCCCGCAACTAATGAAAAACTGTTTTTT. The J gene is TRBJ1-4, the V gene TRBV7-7, with TRBD1 identical over 8 bases. This CDR3 spans 18 amino acids. The germline CDR1 and CDR2 sequences are SSHAT and FNYEAQ (reference sequence).

V gene TRBV5-1 combines with J gene TRBJ2-1, with TRBD2 identical over 14 bases. V shed 4 bases, J shed 6 bases, and the junction held 6 bases outside the gene matches. The CDR3 totals 16 residues. Germline assignment: CDR1 SGHRS and CDR2 YFSETQ. CDR3 sequence: CASSPGLAGGSNEQFF. Written as DNA, the CDR3 is TGCGCCAGCAGCCCTGGACTAGCGGGAGGATCCAATGAGCAGTTCTTC.

V and J are TRBV30 and TRBJ2-1; possible D gene TRBD2, 6 bases. This CDR3 is built from 14 residues. Germline V gives CDR1 GTSNPN, CDR2 SVGIG (reference sequence). The ends were cut back, 5 bases at V and 0 bases at J, with 11 bases in the middle. The CDR3: CAWASESSYNEQFF. CDR3 sequence (DNA): TGTGCCTGGGCTAGCGAGAGCTCCTACAATGAGCAGTTCTTC.

J is TRBJ1-1 and V is TRBV4-1; D might be TRBD1 (5 bases). This CDR3 spans 15 amino acids. The germline V gene has CDR1 MGHRA and CDR2 YSYEKL. Trimming removed 0 bases from V and 7 bases from J, with 15 bases in between. CDR3 DNA sequence: TGCGCCAGCAGCCAAGATCGGGGAGGGGAACGTGAAGCTTTCTTT. This translates into CASSQDRGGEREAFF.

This chain connects TRBV28 to TRBJ1-5, with TRBD1 as a possible D gene (5 bases). The V and J ends lost 3 bases and 0 bases respectively, with 15 bases between them. The length of the CDR3 is 17 residues. The V gene's germline CDR1 is MDHEN and CDR2 SYDVKM. DNA for the CDR3: TGTGCCAGCAGTTTTAATAGGGGCCGTTATAGCAATCAGCCCCAGCATTTT. Its protein is CASSFNRGRYSNQPQHF.